Following are 19 T cell receptor beta chains from one sample sequenced in a study of blood T cell repertoires in COVID-19 (dated by TCRdb to about 2020). Receptor libraries were prepared by the immunoSEQ multiplex PCR assay. Drawn from immuneACCESS, this table holds only the in-frame rearrangements with V and J called that TCRdb kept. Clones are partly lost; checked studies trace under half to an unresolved V gene and leave the rest unexplained. A total of about 130,000 clones appear in this sample, 84% of them only once. The ten largest clones represent around 13% of the sample. Sequenced sample: peripheral blood. The receptors were gathered from a human donor in a cohort sampled during active COVID-19.

CDR3 nucleotide sequence: TGCGCCAGCAGCTCGGGGACTAGCGGGGGGGCCGTAAGAGAGACCCAGTACTTC. Its protein is CASSSGTSGGAVRETQYF. V gene TRBV5-1 combines with J gene TRBJ2-5; 16 nucleotides line up with TRBD2. The CDR3 loop spans 18 amino acids. After removal of 3 bases from V and 4 bases from J, the junction contained 9 bases not matched to a gene. Germline V gene sequence: CDR1 SGHRS, CDR2 YFSETQ.

The chain's CDR3 is CASSLSRVAYEQYF. As DNA, the CDR3 is TGTGCCAGCAGCTTGTCCAGGGTTGCCTACGAGCAGTACTTC. V is TRBV11-2 and J is TRBJ2-7; perhaps TRBD1 as D (5 bases). The CDR3 length is 14 residues. V was cut by 3 bases and J by 2 bases, with 11 bases left in between. Germline lookup yields CDR1 SGHAT and CDR2 FQNNGV. Using reference TRBV11-2 and TRBJ2-7 for the parts outside the CDR3, the full variable domain is EAGVAQSPRYKIIEKRQSVAFWCNPISGHATLYWYQQILGQGPKLLIQFQNNGVVDDSQLPKDRFSAERLKGVDSTLKIQPAKLEDSAVYLCASSLSRVAYEQYFGPGTRLTVT.

This clone is a singleton in its sample. V and J are TRBV27 and TRBJ1-6, with D maybe TRBD1 (6 bases). Looked up from germline, CDR1 is MNHEY and CDR2 is SMNVEV (reference sequence). The CDR3 is 14 amino acids. V was shortened by 4 bases and J by 11 bases, with 15 bases between the two germline ends. CDR3 DNA: TGTGCCAGCAGTTCCTTACAGGGAGCTCCACCCCTCCACTTT. Protein product: CASSSLQGAPPLHF.

V usage is TRBV10-3 and J usage is TRBJ2-3; 14 bases match TRBD2. Germline-derived CDR1 and CDR2 are ENHRY and SYGVKD. The CDR3 loop spans 15 amino acids. The trim removed 10 bases at V and 4 bases at J, leaving 7 bases unmatched. The CDR3 coding sequence is TGTGCCACTAGGACTAGCGGGGGGCAGGCAGATACGCAGTATTTT. It translates to CATRTSGGQADTQYF.

This rearrangement joins TRBV7-3 to TRBJ2-6; 10 nucleotides agree with TRBD2. This CDR3 comprises 20 residues. The germline V gene encodes CDR1 SGHTA and CDR2 FQGTGA. V gave up 5 bases and J gave up 0 bases; unmatched junction bases: 13. This chain's CDR3 is CASSPTGAGGSPSGANVLTF. CDR3 nucleotides: TGTGCCAGCAGCCCTACGGGAGCGGGAGGGTCCCCCTCTGGGGCCAACGTCCTGACTTTC. Looking up the rest from reference TRBV7-3 and TRBJ2-6 gives the full variable domain: GAGVSQTPSNKVTEKGKYVELRCDPISGHTALYWYRQSLGQGPEFLIYFQGTGAADDSGLPNDRFFAVRPEGSVSTLKIQRTERGDSAVYLCASSPTGAGGSPSGANVLTFGAGSRLTVL.

The chain recombines TRBV18 with TRBJ1-1; 8 bases are shared with TRBD1. With 5 bases clipped from V and 5 bases from J, the junction kept 10 bases outside the gene matches. This CDR3 has 15 amino acids. Germline V gives CDR1 KGHSH, CDR2 LQKENI. The CDR3 spells CASSSDRESLTEAFF. The CDR3, as DNA: TGTGCCAGCTCATCGGACAGGGAGAGCTTAACTGAAGCTTTCTTT.

Details on this clone: This CDR3 is also generated by other DNA sequences in the sample. The J gene is TRBJ1-2, the V gene TRBV5-4; 7 bases map to TRBD1. CDR3 length equals 13 residues. V was pared by 4 bases and J by 3 bases, with 3 bases of the junction left unmatched. Germline V lookup: CDR1 SGHNT, CDR2 YYREEE (reference sequence). This chain's CDR3 is CASSPDRDYGYTF. The CDR3 DNA reads as TGTGCCAGCAGCCCCGACAGGGACTATGGCTACACCTTC.

With respect to this clone: The same CDR3 also results from other DNA sequences found in this sample. The chain is built from TRBV3-1 (or the pseudogene TRBV3-2) and TRBJ1-5, with unresolved D. Trimming shortened V by 1 base and J by 6 bases, and 4 bases separated the two germline ends. Germline V gene sequence: CDR1 LGHDT, CDR2 YNNKEL (reference sequence). This CDR3 has 12 residues. CDR3 region: CASSQGAQPQHF. CDR3 bases: TGTGCCAGCAGCCAAGGGGCTCAGCCCCAGCATTTT.

The rearrangement uses TRBV5-6 and TRBJ2-5, with TRBD2 matching 10 bases. V gave up 4 bases and J gave up 5 bases; unmatched junction bases: 8. CDR1 and CDR2 (germline): SGHDT, YYEEEE. The CDR3 is 15 residues long. CDR3 protein: CASSRGAGGFETQYF. The CDR3 coding sequence is TGTGCCAGCAGCCGCGGAGCGGGGGGGTTCGAGACCCAGTACTTC.

The chain has TRBV11-2 and TRBJ1-1, with D maybe TRBD1 (5 bases). V was shortened by 7 bases and J by 2 bases, with 20 bases between the two germline ends. The CDR3 has 16 amino acids. CDR1 and CDR2 from the germline V gene are SGHAT and FQNNGV. The CDR3 DNA sequence: TGTGCCAGCACCCCCGGTAGGGGCTCGGTAAACACTGAAGCTTTCTTT. Protein sequence: CASTPGRGSVNTEAFF.

The rearrangement uses TRBV9 and TRBJ1-2; D perhaps matches TRBD1 (5 bases). There are 14 residues in the CDR3. V was clipped by 4 bases and J by 4 bases, with 14 bases between them. Germline loops: CDR1 SGDLS, CDR2 YYNGEE. The CDR3 DNA is TGTGCCAGCAGCACCTCGACAGAAGGCTATGGCTACACCTTC. Its translation: CASSTSTEGYGYTF.

The chain combines TRBV5-1 with TRBJ1-2, with 7 bases identical to TRBD1. The V segment lost 3 bases and the J segment 7 bases; nucleotides outside the gene matches: 6. The CDR3 extends over 13 amino acids. Germline loops: CDR1 SGHRS, CDR2 YFSETQ. Here the CDR3 reads CASSSRQGGGYTF. The CDR3 nucleotides are TGCGCCAGCAGCTCCCGACAGGGCGGTGGCTACACCTTC.

The chain joins TRBV19 to TRBJ2-7, with 8 bases lining up with TRBD1. The CDR3 is 17 amino acids. CDR1 and CDR2 (germline): LNHDA, SQIVND (reference sequence). J gave up 0 bases and V 1 base, and 8 bases lay outside the gene matches. The CDR3 nucleotides are TGTGCCAGTAGTATAGCCCGCAGGGGGCGAAGCTCCTACGAGCAGTACTTC. Its protein is CASSIARRGRSSYEQYF.

V gene TRBV5-1 combines with J gene TRBJ1-6; no definite D call. This CDR3 comprises 15 residues. The V and J ends lost 2 bases and 3 bases respectively, with 9 bases between them. Germline assignment: CDR1 SGHRS and CDR2 YFSETQ. The CDR3 reads CASSFEGNYNSPLHF. CDR3 nucleotides: TGCGCCAGCAGCTTCGAGGGTAACTATAATTCACCCCTCCACTTT.

The V and J genes are TRBV4-1 and TRBJ2-6, with a tentative D call TRBD1 (5 bases). V lost 4 bases, J lost 5 bases, and 12 bases lay in between. The CDR3 consists of 15 residues. The germline V gene encodes CDR1 MGHRA and CDR2 YSYEKL. In DNA, the CDR3 is TGCGCCAGCAGCCCGCAGGGCTCGTGGGCCAACGTCCTGACTTTC. Protein: CASSPQGSWANVLTF.

The DNA of the CDR3 is TGCAGTGCCGGGGGGACACTTGAAGCTTTCTTT. Translated, it gives CSAGGTLEAFF. V gene TRBV20-1 combines with J gene TRBJ1-1; D is possibly TRBD1 (6 bases). The germline V gene has CDR1 DFQATT and CDR2 SNEGSKA (reference sequence). The CDR3 covers 11 residues. Trimming took off 6 bases at V and 7 bases at J, with 12 bases between the two ends.

The CDR3 here is CASSSQALRGSPNTGELFF. The CDR3, as DNA: TGCGCCAGCAGCTCCCAAGCCTTACGGGGGTCCCCGAACACCGGGGAGCTGTTTTTT. The chain carries TRBV5-1 and TRBJ2-2; perhaps TRBD2 as D (6 bases). Trimming removed 3 bases at V and 0 bases at J, with 21 bases between. CDR1 and CDR2 (germline): SGHRS, YFSETQ. The CDR3 is 19 amino acids.

This chain joins TRBV5-6 and TRBJ2-5, with 12 bases that match TRBD2. From germline, CDR1 is SGHDT and CDR2 YYEEEE. The V and J ends lost 4 bases and 5 bases, in that order; junction bases with no gene match: 9. The CDR3 spans 16 residues. In nucleotides, the CDR3 is TGTGCCAGCAGCCGAGGACTAGCGGGGAGATCGGAGACCCAGTACTTC. Protein product: CASSRGLAGRSETQYF.

The gene calls are TRBV19 and TRBJ1-3, with 9 bases fitting TRBD1. CDR1 is LNHDA, CDR2 SQIVND, per germline (reference sequence). The V segment lost 7 bases and the J segment 3 bases; nucleotides outside the gene matches: 4. The CDR3 sequence is 14 residues long. CDR3 in amino acids: CASTTGGIGNTIYF. The CDR3 coding sequence is TGTGCCAGTACTACAGGGGGCATTGGAAACACCATATATTTT.